The 13 T cell receptor beta chains listed next were all sequenced from one sample in a study of PD-1 blockade in classical Hodgkin lymphoma. Sequencing used immunoSEQ multiplex PCR; TCRdb keeps in-frame clones, though not all of them. This sample yields 23,000 or so clones, of which approximately 80% are seen a single time; 6.5% to 7% belongs to the top ten. Every patient was affected by relapse after autologous stem cell transplantation, while exposure to brentuximab vedotin was not uniform. The starting material was peripheral blood mononuclear cells (PBMCs), obtained at baseline. The receptors shown here come from a human donor with classical Hodgkin lymphoma.

V is TRBV5-1 and J is TRBJ2-7; TRBD1 agrees at 8 bases. The CDR3 consists of 13 residues. Losses at the gene ends were 2 bases for V and 7 bases for J; bases not matched to a gene: 5. Germline V lookup: CDR1 SGHRS, CDR2 YFSETQ. CDR3 protein: CASSFGTGGEQYF. For the CDR3, the DNA is TGCGCCAGCAGCTTCGGGACAGGAGGGGAGCAGTACTTC.

This clone was observed a single time. The chain combines TRBV19 with TRBJ1-5; 9 bases match TRBD1. Germline-derived CDR1 and CDR2 are LNHDA and SQIVND (reference sequence). Trimming removed 7 bases from V and 5 bases from J; junction bases left unmatched: 12. CDR3 length: 16 residues. CDR3 coding DNA: TGTGCCAGTAACTCACTCCCGGGACAGGGTCATCAGCCCCAGCATTTT. This translates into CASNSLPGQGHQPQHF.

The chain combines TRBV28 with TRBJ1-1, with 7 positions matching TRBD1. The CDR3 spans 14 residues. Germline V lookup: CDR1 MDHEN, CDR2 SYDVKM. The ends lost 2 bases at V and 4 bases at J; junction bases unmatched: 4. In DNA, the CDR3 is TGTGCCAGCAGTTTAACAGGGGCGCTCACTGAAGCTTTCTTT. Translated, it gives CASSLTGALTEAFF.

CDR3 residues: CARKQGGSGNTIYF. The CDR3 bases are TGTGCCAGAAAACAGGGGGGATCTGGAAACACCATATATTTT. The chain couples TRBV30 to TRBJ1-3; 8 positions agree with TRBD1. This CDR3 has 14 residues. Trimming at V came to 8 bases and at J to 1 base, leaving 7 bases not matched to a gene. Germline loops: CDR1 GTSNPN, CDR2 SVGIG (reference sequence).

J is TRBJ1-5 and V is TRBV7-8; D not resolved. The CDR3 runs 15 residues. V dropped 4 bases and J dropped 3 bases, with 13 bases sitting between them. Germline-derived CDR1 and CDR2 are SGHVS and FQNEAQ. DNA for the CDR3: TGTGCCAGCAGCTCATCCACCAATAACAATCAGCCCCAGCATTTT. The encoded protein is CASSSSTNNNQPQHF.

This chain links TRBV5-6 with TRBJ1-5; weak D call: TRBD1 (5 bases). V lost 2 bases to trimming and J lost 4 bases, with 13 bases between them. The CDR3 has 15 amino acids. Germline V gene sequence: CDR1 SGHDT, CDR2 YYEEEE. The CDR3 DNA is TGTGCCAGCAGCTTTGGTCATACAGGTAATCAGCCCCAGCATTTT. This gives the protein CASSFGHTGNQPQHF.

The chain has TRBV12-2 and TRBJ1-3; no DNA check was done on the table's D call, TRBD1. TRBV12-2 is a pseudogene segment. The CDR3 is 16 amino acids. In DNA, the CDR3 is TGTGCAAGTCGCACTAACGGACAGGGGGCTGGAAACACCATATATTTT. This gives the protein CASRTNGQGAGNTIYF.

The chain couples TRBV7-8 to TRBJ2-2; TRBD2 matches 14 bases. Germline assignment: CDR1 SGHVS and CDR2 FQNEAQ. The length of the CDR3 is 18 residues. V dropped 2 bases and J dropped 8; count of bases not matched to a gene: 10. The CDR3 reads CASSLNGGTSGGMGELFF. The CDR3 coding sequence is TGTGCCAGCAGCTTAAATGGCGGGACTAGCGGGGGAATGGGGGAGCTGTTTTTT.

The chain is built from TRBV5-8 and TRBJ1-6, with D unresolved. The CDR3 runs 14 residues. The V gene's germline CDR1 is SGHTS and CDR2 YDEGEE. The V end was cut by 7 bases, the J end by 1 base, with 9 bases between. The CDR3 DNA reads as TGTGCCAGCGGGAGATTATCCTATAATTCACCCCTCCACTTT. Translating it yields CASGRLSYNSPLHF.

The gene calls are TRBV10-1 and TRBJ2-7; 9 nucleotides agree with TRBD2. The CDR3 contains 15 residues. Unmatched junction bases numbered 6, after V lost 3 bases and J lost 3 bases. Germline CDR1 and CDR2: WNHNN and SYGVQD (reference sequence). The CDR3 loop reads CASSDPRGGGYEQYF. The CDR3 DNA follows: TGCGCCAGCAGTGACCCCCGCGGGGGGGGCTACGAGCAGTACTTC.

This clone occurred once. The V call is TRBV7-2, the J call TRBJ2-3; 11 bases are shared with TRBD1. V shed 5 bases and J 3 bases; nucleotides not matched to a gene: 4. The length of the CDR3 is 15 residues. The V gene's germline CDR1 is SGHTA and CDR2 FQGNSA. The CDR3 protein is CASSRGQGVTDTQYF. CDR3 in DNA: TGTGCCAGCAGCCGGGGACAGGGGGTAACAGATACGCAGTATTTT.

This sequence joins TRBV4-3 and TRBJ1-5; no reliable D call. This CDR3 region has 13 residues. With 1 base removed from V and 10 bases from J, the gap between germline ends came to 11 bases. The germline gives CDR1 LGHNA, CDR2 YSLEER. DNA for the CDR3: TGCGCCAGCAGCCAAGGGGAGATGGGACCCCAGCATTTT. This encodes CASSQGEMGPQHF.

J is TRBJ1-2 and V is TRBV2; D is uncertain. Germline CDR1 is SNHLY and CDR2 is FYNNEI. The CDR3 is 13 residues long. Trimming cost V 3 bases and J 6 bases, with 11 bases left between them. CDR3 sequence: CASSDYMDNGYTF. CDR3 nucleotides: TGTGCCAGCAGTGATTACATGGATAATGGCTACACCTTC.